The clone carrying this TCR beta chain was seen more than once but under ten times. Its specificity is not known. The method was immunoSEQ multiplex PCR; TCRdb's version includes in-frame clones alone and lacks a portion of them. The table shows roughly 98,000 clones, with roughly 83% occurring only once. The sample comes from a study of OX40 agonist ivuxolimab in advanced cancers. Findings and limits, study-wide: In the 0.1-3.0 mg/kg groups, partial responders showed among the lowest expansion.

The length of the CDR3 is 13 residues. CDR1 SNHLY and CDR2 FYNNEI come from the germline V gene. Trimming took off 8 bases at V and 5 bases at J, with 13 bases between the two ends. With autoimmune disease history or systemic immunosuppression, patients were excluded. The clonotype was recovered from an adult with an advanced solid tumor such as melanoma, head and neck, liver or kidney cancer. This sample comprised CD4+ or CD8+ T cells sorted from blood, obtained in a trial of the OX40 agonist ivuxolimab. The gene calls are TRBV2 and TRBJ2-1, with D perhaps assigned TRBD1 or TRBD2 (5 bases each). The CDR3 region is CASEGSPNNEQFF. Here the CDR3 DNA reads TGTGCCAGCGAGGGGTCCCCCAACAATGAGCAGTTCTTC.